This TCR beta chain was recovered during a study of cytomegalovirus exposure and HLA in healthy donors (dated by TCRdb to the late 2010s). The study in broad terms: An earlier analysis of roughly 630 of the donors reported 250 to 300 Gb of sequence data and 117 million unique TCR beta sequences from roughly 180 million T cells. The number of typed donors differed by locus: about 620-640 for A, B, C, DRB1 and DQB1; 522 for DQA1; 606 for DPA1; and about 450 for DPB1. The study aimed to test whether cataloging public T cell receptors could reveal signatures of past pathogen exposure. Donor age, sex, ethnicity and CMV serostatus were collected together with the repertoire data. Among 300 to 450 genotyped donors of the cohort, an average of 235,054 unique TCR beta nucleotide sequences were sequenced per donor, about a sixth of them non-productive. Of the 300 to 500 genotyped donors, less than 85% were placed in the genetic ancestry cluster associated with self-reported Caucasian donors. The study used immunosequencing to profile the T cell repertoires of 666 subjects and linked those repertoires to cytomegalovirus serostatus. Every discovery cohort repertoire had been produced on one sequencing platform. Rather than drawing on any new phenotypic data, the later analysis identified candidate immune exposures from TCR beta sequences and the way those sequences occurred across donors. A later genetic analysis used genome-wide SNP genotypes for 398 of the 666 donors, treating that subset as a discovery cohort. Both class I and class II loci were covered by HLA typing, at four-digit resolution. In an earlier analysis of a few hundred of the donors, high-throughput TCR beta sequencing was used to judge whether each TCR beta V gene segment behaved as functional or pseudogenic. About five DR-DQ haplotypes were handled as single units for association and clustering, since linkage in the cohort was strong. Besides the first cohort of approximately 670 subjects, a separate validation cohort made up of 120 different subjects was used. An early release that covered fewer than 800 HLA-typed donors contained 300 to 350 gigabases of sequencing data and approximately 85 million unique TCR sequences. To predict cytomegalovirus infection status, the study combined high-throughput TCR immunosequencing, statistical association of individual TCRs with disease status, and machine learning. To study patterns of TCR occurrence, a later analysis re-analyzed previously published TCR beta repertoires from 650 to 750 donors and added high-resolution HLA genotyping.

Its CDR3 holds 14 amino acids, cysteine through phenylalanine. Left in the record is the CDR3 DNA by itself, 42 bases read in frame from the first base. Looking up the germline V gene yields CDR1 SGHDT and CDR2 YYEEEE. On the study overall, not on this receptor specifically: A further reported finding was that TCR beta sequences accurately predicted the HLA-A and HLA-B alleles for most subjects in the first cohort. In a later analysis, over 15,000 TCR beta sequences were associated with specific HLA alleles at a false discovery rate of 0.05. HLA typing was unavailable for some donors at each locus, so association tests used only the typed subset. Over 15 rarely observed V segments, including chromosome 9 orphons, were excluded from the earlier analysis of 550 to 700 of the donors because counts were too low. In a later genetic analysis, a missense DCLRE1C variant was associated with V-gene and J-gene trimming of TCR beta chains, and the association was replicated in an independent cohort. Linkage disequilibrium might explain the correlated functional status among segregating V segments, but an unknown experimental factor could not be ruled out. The study gave a list of some 150 TCR beta chains associated with cytomegalovirus. It was suggested by the authors that the approach could potentially be generalized to other disease states and immunological phenotypes. While some public TCRs were present in many individuals, most TCR sequences turned up only very rarely across donors. A few of the identified cytomegalovirus-associated TCR beta chains were confirmed in vitro to be specific for cytomegalovirus antigens. In a later analysis, HLA-associated TCR beta chains were found to be more clonally expanded and to have lower generation probabilities than equally common non-associated chains. Several of the top co-occurrence clusters appeared to be linked to parvovirus B19, influenza, CMV and Epstein-Barr virus, according to a later analysis. The sequencing pipeline was judged likely to have produced a cluster of highly shared sequence variants as a technical artifact. The cohort was sequenced for TCR beta chains only, and without alpha or paired-chain data the features that could be detected were limited. According to a later genetic analysis, donors in an Asian-associated ancestry cluster had fewer N-insertions in productive TCRs than the approximately 650-donor mean. Presence/absence analyses assumed roughly uniform sequencing depth across donors, an assumption that may not hold. CMV serostatus was the only immune exposure information available for the cohort. A later analysis found that TCR association rates varied across HLA loci, with DRB1 alleles showing the most associated TCRs and HLA-C alleles the fewest. Because the 87-base-pair reads could not distinguish some IMGT-functional V segments, including TRBV6-2 and TRBV6-3, those segments were excluded. In an earlier analysis of about 540 of the donors, most TCR beta V segments were observed in productive rearrangements about 87% or about 30% of the time, broadly matching IMGT annotations. The classifier was reported to diagnose cytomegalovirus status with high specificity and sensitivity in both the original and validation cohorts. A later analysis found that most CMV-associated TCR beta chains appeared HLA-restricted, with HLA associations seemingly driven largely by CMV exposure. When HLA alleles, especially DR and DQ, strongly co-occurred, attributing TCR associations to individual alleles was difficult.

To prepare the library, the immunoSEQ multiplex PCR assay was applied. A mixture of 60 forward primers for TCR Vbeta segments and 13 reverse primers for TCR Jbeta segments was used in the multiplex PCR. Amplification of the CDR3 region of rearranged TCR beta genes was performed with a multiplex PCR assay on genomic DNA. The amplified TCR beta libraries were sequenced on the Illumina HiSeq System as 87-base-pair reads. Processing in the source paper ran as follows. A later analysis counted tens of millions of unique TCR beta chains across the 666 repertoires, and around 9.9 million of these chains were shared by at least two donors. A nearest-neighbor algorithm error-corrected the raw reads and collapsed the reads into unique sequences, merging closely related sequences to remove PCR and sequencing errors. CDR3 sequences were aligned to IMGT reference sequences to assign V, D and J gene segments. For a sequence to be retained, a match of at least six nucleotides to both a V gene segment and a J gene segment was required. Rearrangements were called productive when the CDR3 lacked stop codons and stayed in frame with V and J; all others were non-productive. Following IMGT convention, CDR3 was defined as the stretch from the second conserved V-encoded cysteine up to the conserved J-encoded phenylalanine. In an earlier analysis of around 600 of the donors, sequences lacking an unambiguous match to a single V gene segment were excluded. In an earlier analysis of some 590 of the donors, V segments were called functional above 56.7% productive rearrangements and were called segregating when the between-donor standard deviation exceeded 5%. A statistical classification framework was built to diagnose cytomegalovirus status from the catalog of TCR beta chain sequences. In a later analysis, TCR nucleotide sequences were compared against IMGT/GENE-DB human TR gene sequences so that V and J genes could be assigned. In a later analysis, CDR3 sequences and most-parsimonious VDJ recombination scenarios were assigned using the TCRdist pipeline. In a later analysis, each TCR beta chain was defined by its CDR3 amino acid sequence together with its V-gene family, and reads without a unique V-gene family were excluded. As a way to deal with suspected cross-contamination and a sequencing artifact, a later analysis dropped hundreds of nucleotide sequences that were highly shared and had low generation probability. In a later analysis, a clonal expansion index for each public chain was calculated from normalized within-repertoire ranks of inferred template counts. In a later analysis, generation probabilities were computed using a VDJ recombination model fitted to out-of-frame rearrangements, and the results were checked against IGoR. In a later analysis, TCR-TCR, TCR-HLA and TCR-CMV co-occurrence was scored with hypergeometric tests, and a repertoire-size bias correction was applied to TCR pairs. To estimate false discovery rates, a later analysis permuted the HLA or CMV assignments 20 times. In a later analysis, co-occurring TCRs were grouped using DBSCAN, and TCRdist sequence similarity was added for clustering within HLA-allele-positive subsets. For co-occurrence clustering, repertoires with fewer than 30,000 or more than 120,000 public chains were excluded, along with four to six repertoires with anomalous nucleotide sharing. TCRdb limited this immuneACCESS table to in-frame rearrangements with V and J called. A share of clones is missing; checked studies link under half to unresolved V genes, and the rest is unexplained. V, J and clone size were drawn from that table, and D and trimming were deduced from the DNA. The sample table holds tens of thousands of clones, of which roughly 66% were seen once. Under 2.5% of the sample is taken by the ten largest.

The cohort consisted of approximately 670 healthy bone marrow donors. At the time of sampling, every cohort member was nominally healthy, though immune exposures that went unrecorded were likely present. The donor tested CMV seronegative, placing the donor among the 350 or so seronegative members of the cohort. Each donor provided a peripheral blood sample, and peripheral blood mononuclear cells were used for TCR beta sequencing. The Qiagen DNeasy Blood Extraction Kit was used to extract genomic DNA from the blood cell samples. Worth noting for this clone: This clone's antigen is unknown. An end of the junction differs from the germline gene, which may be a read error.

The source of this sequence is a man aged 30 to 39 in good health and CMV-seronegative. The material sequenced was PBMCs. Recombination connected TRBV5-6 to TRBJ1-2, with no D gene named confidently. CDR3 protein: CASSLAEAYYGYPF. The sequence in DNA is TGTGCCAGCAGCTTGGCTGAGGCGTACTATGGCTACCCCTTC.